The clone carrying this TCR beta chain was observed a handful of times. The sample comes from a study of technical replicates of blood from a handful of donors. TCRdb's table, derived via immunoSEQ multiplex PCR, lists solely in-frame clones and lacks some. The table includes 65,000 to 90,000 clones, around nine tenths detected once. The V end was cut by 4 bases, the J end by 4 bases, with 14 bases between. Germline V gene sequence: CDR1 SGHRS, CDR2 YFSETQ. The CDR3 consists of 15 residues. This TCR was recovered from a human donor in good health. Some clones in this sample may be carry-over from other donors' samples. The sample was PBMCs. The chain has TRBV5-1 and TRBJ2-2, with D perhaps matching TRBD1 (5 bases). The CDR3 loop reads CASSMTLQGTGELFF. The CDR3 DNA follows: TGCGCCAGCAGCATGACACTGCAGGGCACCGGGGAGCTGTTTTTT.